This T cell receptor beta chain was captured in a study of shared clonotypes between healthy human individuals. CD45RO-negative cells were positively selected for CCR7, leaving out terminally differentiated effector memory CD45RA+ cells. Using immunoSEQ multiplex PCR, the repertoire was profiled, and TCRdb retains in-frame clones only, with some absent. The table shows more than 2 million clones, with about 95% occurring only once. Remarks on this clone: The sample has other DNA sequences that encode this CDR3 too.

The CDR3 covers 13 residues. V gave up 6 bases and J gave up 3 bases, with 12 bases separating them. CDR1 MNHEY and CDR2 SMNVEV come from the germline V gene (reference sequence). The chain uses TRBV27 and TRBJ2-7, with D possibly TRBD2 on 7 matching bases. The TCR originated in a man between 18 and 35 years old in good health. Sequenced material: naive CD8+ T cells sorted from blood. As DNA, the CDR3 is TGTGCCAGCAGGAGGGGGGGTCGCTACGAGCAGTACTTC. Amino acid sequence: CASRRGGRYEQYF.